This T cell receptor (beta chain) appears in the sequencing data of a study of T cell clusters in autoimmune cytopenias. Judged by frequency, this clonotype is medium-sized (0.01 to 0.1%). TRB was amplified from roughly 250 ng of peripheral blood genomic DNA per sample. TRB rearrangements were amplified by touch-down multiplex PCR with mixed TRB-A/B primers. TCRdb re-called the multiplex PCR reads, yielding one record per CDR3 amino acid sequence without DNA. With some 890 distinct CDR3 sequences in the sample, the ten largest clones hold 67%. The TCR sequence derives from a human donor with an autoimmune cytopenia or autoimmune hepatitis (not recorded which). What was sequenced was peripheral blood.

CDR3 loop: CASRTGDNNSPLHF. This rearrangement joins TRBV6-5 to TRBJ1-6; lacking DNA, the TRBD1 call made by TCRdb goes unchecked. The CDR3 spans 14 residues. The germline V gene encodes CDR1 MNHEY and CDR2 SVGAGI.